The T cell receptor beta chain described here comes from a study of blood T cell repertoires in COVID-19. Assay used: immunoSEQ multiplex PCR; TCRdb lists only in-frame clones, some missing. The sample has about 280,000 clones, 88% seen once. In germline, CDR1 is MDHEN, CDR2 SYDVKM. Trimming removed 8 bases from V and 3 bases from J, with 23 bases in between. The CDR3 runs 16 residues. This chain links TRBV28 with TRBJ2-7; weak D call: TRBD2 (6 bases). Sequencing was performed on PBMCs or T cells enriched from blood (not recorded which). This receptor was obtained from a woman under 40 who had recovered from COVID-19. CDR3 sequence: CASPPRRADYRYEQYF. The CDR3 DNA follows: TGTGCCAGCCCCCCCCGGCGAGCGGACTACCGCTACGAGCAGTACTTC.